This T cell receptor beta chain was found in a study of blood T cell repertoires in COVID-19. In the original workflow: Amplification of reference gene primers was used by the study to estimate nucleated cell counts. Produced via immunoSEQ multiplex PCR; TCRdb's table is partial and in-frame only. V, J and clone size reflect that table, while D and trimming were determined from the DNA. The profile shows some 86,000 clones, more than 70% of them singletons. CDR3 length equals 15 residues. Per germline, CDR1 KGHDR and CDR2 SFDVKD. J lost 7 bases, V lost 12 bases, and 14 bases had no gene match. The chain combines TRBV24-1 with TRBJ2-2, with TRBD1 matching over 9 bases. Input material: peripheral blood. The receptor's source is a woman aged 70 to 79 with acute or convalescent COVID-19. CDR3 sequence: CAAAPGQGRGGELFF. DNA of the CDR3: TGTGCCGCAGCTCCGGGACAGGGCCGCGGCGGGGAGCTGTTTTTT.